The rows below give T cell receptor beta chains drawn from one sample of a study of blood T cell repertoires in COVID-19. Clones were sequenced by immunoSEQ multiplex PCR, and TCRdb holds only the in-frame ones, with some missing. Among 290,000 or so clones, around 90% were seen once, and the ten largest hold roughly 2.3%. The sequenced material came from peripheral blood. The receptor set was obtained from a man between 18 and 29 years old with active or convalescent COVID-19. The CDR3 runs from the conserved cysteine through the conserved F or W. A D gene is named only where the DNA matches it firmly. The size field is filled for only some rows; it gives once, few, many or a size class.

j_call d_call v_call clone_size cdr3_nt cdr3_aa
TRBJ2-7 TRBD2 TRBV3-1/TRBV3-2 . TGTGCCAGCAGCCATAGCGGGTTCAACGAGCAGTACTTC CASSHSGFNEQYF
TRBJ1-5 TRBD1 TRBV10-1 once TGCGCCAGCACCTTACTGAACCGACGACAGGGGCTTTATCAGCCCCAGCATTTT CASTLLNRRQGLYQPQHF
TRBJ2-7 . TRBV14 . TGTGCCAGCAGCCAAGTTGGACAGCTCTCCTACGAGCAGTACTTC CASSQVGQLSYEQYF
TRBJ2-7 . TRBV27 few TGTGCCAGCAGAGACAGAGTTAGCTCCTACGAGCAGTACTTC CASRDRVSSYEQYF
TRBJ2-7 TRBD1 TRBV3-1/TRBV3-2 . TGTGCCAGCAGCCAAGAAGGTGTACAGGGGAACGAGCAGTACTTC CASSQEGVQGNEQYF
TRBJ1-4 TRBD1 TRBV4-3 . TGCGCCAGCAGCCAGGATAGACAGGGGGCAAGTGAAAAACTGTTTTTT CASSQDRQGASEKLFF
TRBJ2-2 TRBD1 TRBV4-1 . TGCGCCACCCAATGGGACAGGGCTACCGGGGAGCTGTTTTTT CATQWDRATGELFF
TRBJ2-2 . TRBV11-3 . TGTGCCAGCAGCTTAGCCGGCGTAGCACCCGGGGAGCTGTTTTTT CASSLAGVAPGELFF
TRBJ1-3 . TRBV9 . TGTGCCAGCAGCGCAGGGAACTCTGGAAACACCATATATTTT CASSAGNSGNTIYF
TRBJ1-1 . TRBV18 . TGTGCCAGCTCGCCGGGACAGAACACTGAAGCTTTCTTT CASSPGQNTEAFF
TRBJ2-5 . TRBV14 many TGTGCCAGCAGCACCGGACTCAGAGAGACCCAGTACTTC CASSTGLRETQYF
TRBJ2-2 . TRBV28 . TGTGCCAGCAGTCCTGCGGGCGCTGCGGTCGGCGGGGAGCTGTTTTTT CASSPAGAAVGGELFF
TRBJ2-1 TRBD2 TRBV27 many TGTGCCAGCAGTCCTCCTAGCGGGAGTTCTTACAATGAGCAGTTCTTC CASSPPSGSSYNEQFF
TRBJ1-5 TRBD1 TRBV15 . TGTGCCACCAGCAGTTGGACAGGGAGAGGCAATCAGCCCCAGCATTTT CATSSWTGRGNQPQHF
TRBJ1-4 TRBD1 TRBV11-2 . TGTGCCAGCAGCCGGGGACAGCTTAATGAAAAACTGTTTTTT CASSRGQLNEKLFF
TRBJ1-2 . TRBV11-2 . TGTGCCAGCAGCCCCCTTGGGTTGGCGGAATCTGGCTACACCTTC CASSPLGLAESGYTF
TRBJ1-1 TRBD1 TRBV27 . TGTGCCAGCAACAGGGGCTCGGGATTAAGGAACACTGAAGCTTTCTTT CASNRGSGLRNTEAFF
TRBJ2-1 TRBD2 TRBV6-4 . TGTGCCAGCAGCACTAGCGGGAGTCCCGATGAGCAGTTCTTC CASSTSGSPDEQFF
TRBJ2-7 . TRBV13 . TGTGCCAGCAGCTTGAGGCAAGGAGCCTACGAGCAGTACTTC CASSLRQGAYEQYF
TRBJ2-3 TRBD2 TRBV7-9 . TGTGCCAGCACGCGACACAGAACTAGCGGCACAGATACGCAGTATTTT CASTRHRTSGTDTQYF
TRBJ2-3 . TRBV5-6 . TGTGCCAGCAGCTTGGCGGTCAGGACTGAAAGCACAGATACGCAGTATTTT CASSLAVRTESTDTQYF
TRBJ2-7 TRBD2 TRBV27 . TGTGCCAGCAGTTTATCGACCCGGACTAGCGGGGGTAAGACCTACGAGCAGTACTTC CASSLSTRTSGGKTYEQYF
TRBJ2-7 . TRBV7-2 . TGTGCCAGCAGCTTAAGAACAGGGCGCCAGTACTTC CASSLRTGRQYF
TRBJ2-1 TRBD2 TRBV7-2 . TGTGCCAGCAGCTTCCTACTAGCGGGTAATGAGCAGTTCTTC CASSFLLAGNEQFF
TRBJ2-3 TRBD2 TRBV6-5 few TGTGCCAGCAGTTTAGCGGGGTCCACAGATACGCAGTATTTT CASSLAGSTDTQYF
TRBJ2-2 . TRBV5-1 . TGCGCCAGCAGCTTAAGAGATAGGAGCGGGGAGCTGTTTTTT CASSLRDRSGELFF
TRBJ1-5 . TRBV28 . TGTGCCAGCAGTTTTCAGGACAGAATGGGTCAGCCCCAGCATTTT CASSFQDRMGQPQHF
TRBJ2-2 . TRBV9 . TGTGCCAGCAGCGTAGCTGGGTGGGGGCGAGGGAACACCGGGGAGCTGTTTTTT CASSVAGWGRGNTGELFF
TRBJ2-3 . TRBV29-1 . . CSVDLAQATDTQYF
TRBJ1-6 TRBD1 TRBV5-1 . TGCGCCAGCAGCTGGACAGGGGGGAGTTCACCCCTCCACTTT CASSWTGGSSPLHF
TRBJ2-3 TRBD2 TRBV9 . TGTGCCAGCAGTACTAGCGGGGGGCACACAGATACGCAGTATTTT CASSTSGGHTDTQYF
TRBJ1-5 . TRBV24-1 . TGTGCCACCAGCCAGGGGTGGCAGCCCCAGCATTTT CATSQGWQPQHF